The 32 T cell receptor beta chains below were found in one sample sequenced in a study of blood T cells in healthy people across ages. Primed by a sample-barcoded 5' primer and a J-beta primer mix, a second PCR proceeded for 7 to 11 cycles. TCRdb passed the 5' RACE reads through MiXCR, listing each CDR3 protein once. This table has about 1,400,000 distinct CDR3 sequences, roughly 40% appearing once. The sequenced sample consisted of blood. The receptors stem from a woman between 18 and 29 years old in good health.

The J gene is TRBJ2-3, the V gene TRBV9; a weak D match, TRBD2 (6 bases). The V end lost 1 base, the J end lost 0 bases, and 9 bases lay between the germline ends. The CDR3 runs 15 residues. The germline gives CDR1 SGDLS, CDR2 YYNGEE. DNA of the CDR3: TGTGCCAGCAGCGTATGGGACTCGAGCACAGATACGCAGTATTTT. Residues: CASSVWDSSTDTQYF.

The chain joins TRBV7-2 to TRBJ1-2; the D is unclear. The germline V gene has CDR1 SGHTA and CDR2 FQGNSA. CDR3 length: 15 amino acids. V was pared by 6 bases and J by 5 bases, with 19 bases between. CDR3 protein: CASRGSIRTEYGYTF. In DNA, the CDR3 is TGTGCCAGCAGAGGCTCAATAAGAACAGAATATGGCTACACCTTC.

The CDR3 loop reads CASSPARGQNTEAFF. Here the CDR3 DNA reads TGTGCCAGCTCACCAGCCCGTGGGCAGAACACTGAAGCTTTCTTT. This sequence joins TRBV18 and TRBJ1-1, with no clear D. The V end lost 2 bases, the J end lost 1 base, and 11 bases lay between the germline ends. From germline, CDR1 is KGHSH and CDR2 LQKENI. The CDR3 runs 15 residues. Full variable domain (remainder filled in from reference TRBV18 and TRBJ1-1): NAGVMQNPRHLVRRRGQEARLRCSPMKGHSHVYWYRQLPEEGLKFMVYLQKENIIDESGMPKERFSAEFPKEGPSILRIQQVVRGDSAAYFCASSPARGQNTEAFFGQGTRLTVV.

This clonotype was counted between two and nine times. The chain is built from TRBV7-7 and TRBJ2-2, with D possibly TRBD2 on 5 matching bases. This CDR3 is built from 14 residues. Germline CDR1 is SSHAT and CDR2 is FNYEAQ (reference sequence). Trimming removed 1 base at V and 7 bases at J, with 10 bases between. As DNA, the CDR3 is TGTGCCAGCAGCTTAGAGTCCGAGGGCGGGGAGCTGTTTTTT. This sequence encodes CASSLESEGGELFF.

This clonotype was seen a handful of times. This sequence joins TRBV20-1 and TRBJ2-1; the D gene is possibly TRBD2 (6 bases). Matching the DNA end better, TRBJ2-7 makes the J call doubtful. Per germline, CDR1 DFQATT and CDR2 SNEGSKA (reference sequence). This CDR3 contains 16 residues. CDR3 sequence reads: CSARGDSGYSYNEQYF. CDR3 nucleotides: TGCAGTGCTAGAGGGGACTCCGGGTACTCCTACAATGAGCAGTACTTC.

This sequence joins TRBV20-1 and TRBJ2-5; D is undetermined. Germline loops: CDR1 DFQATT, CDR2 SNEGSKA (reference sequence). V was shortened by 5 bases and J by 4 bases, with 2 bases between the two germline ends. This CDR3 is 9 amino acids long. CDR3 sequence (DNA): TGCAGTGCTTCAGAGACCCAGTACTTC. Translating it yields CSASETQYF.

This clonotype occurred a few times. The chain couples TRBV20-1 to TRBJ2-7; TRBD1 aligns across 10 bases. The CDR3 is 14 residues long. Trimming cost V 4 bases and J 3 bases; bases outside gene matches: 6. Germline V gene lookup returns CDR1 DFQATT and CDR2 SNEGSKA (reference sequence). Here the CDR3 DNA reads TGCAGTGCTATGTTGACAGGGGGCGACTACGAGCAGTACTTC. It encodes CSAMLTGGDYEQYF.

The chain joins TRBV5-1 to TRBJ2-3, with D tentatively TRBD1 (5 bases). V was clipped by 0 bases and J by 2 bases, with 13 bases between them. Germline V gene data show CDR1 as SGHRS and CDR2 as YFSETQ. The CDR3 is 16 residues long. The CDR3: CASSLGVDRYTDTQYF. Written as DNA, the CDR3 is TGCGCCAGCAGCTTGGGGGTCGACAGATACACAGATACGCAGTATTTT.

This clonotype was counted a single time. The CDR3 is CASISDRAVSNQPQHF. The CDR3 DNA reads as TGTGCCAGCATTTCGGACAGGGCAGTTAGCAATCAGCCCCAGCATTTT. The chain joins TRBV2 to TRBJ1-5, with 8 bases aligning to TRBD1. This CDR3 comprises 16 residues. V shed 7 bases and J 0 bases; nucleotides not matched to a gene: 8. Germline V gene lookup returns CDR1 SNHLY and CDR2 FYNNEI.

V and J are TRBV5-5 and TRBJ2-3, with TRBD1 as a possible D gene (5 bases). Per the germline V gene, CDR1 is SGHKS and CDR2 is YYEKEE (reference sequence). The CDR3 loop spans 16 amino acids. Trimming removed 0 bases at V and 4 bases at J, with 15 bases between. The CDR3 region has the DNA TGTGCCAGCAGCTTGGGTGGTCAGGGTGACTCAGATACGCAGTATTTT. Translating gives CASSLGGQGDSDTQYF.

This clonotype has only a few counts. The chain recombines TRBV5-5 with TRBJ2-1, with 11 positions matching TRBD2. Trimming took 3 bases from V and 5 from J; bases not matched to a gene: 7. The CDR3 runs 16 residues. Per the germline V gene, CDR1 is SGHKS and CDR2 is YYEKEE (reference sequence). The CDR3 DNA sequence: TGTGCCAGCAGCTGGGTGCCGGGACTAGCGGACAATGAGCAGTTCTTC. It yields the protein CASSWVPGLADNEQFF.

This clonotype has more than one count but fewer than ten. The gene calls are TRBV25-1 and TRBJ1-2; 12 bases match TRBD1. This CDR3 comprises 14 residues. The J segment lost 7 bases and the V segment lost 7 bases, leaving 7 bases of the junction unmatched. Germline V gene sequence: CDR1 MGHDK, CDR2 SYGVNS. The CDR3 loop reads CASKTGQGAGGYTF. The DNA of the CDR3 is TGTGCCAGCAAGACGGGACAGGGGGCGGGTGGCTACACCTTC.

This clonotype was observed a few times. The gene calls are TRBV10-3 and TRBJ2-3; the match to TRBD1 covers 8 bases. CDR1 is ENHRY, CDR2 SYGVKD, per germline. This CDR3 contains 14 residues. J was trimmed by 2 bases and V by 5 bases; bases with no gene match: 3. The CDR3 region is CAISSQGATDTQYF. CDR3 in DNA: TGTGCCATCAGTTCCCAGGGGGCCACAGATACGCAGTATTTT.

Concerning this clonotype: A much larger clone lies one base from this, so it may be a read error. This sequence joins TRBV12-3 or TRBV12-4 and TRBJ2-5; D ambiguous. V was pared by 5 bases and J by 3 bases, with 10 bases between. There are 13 residues in the CDR3. This chain's CDR3 is CASSVLAEETQYF. In DNA, the CDR3 is TGTGCCAGCAGTGTACTGGCGGAAGAGACCCAGTACTTC.

This clonotype turned up a few times. The chain uses TRBV6-5 and TRBJ1-1; 11 nucleotides align to TRBD1. This CDR3 comprises 14 residues. Trimming removed 8 bases from V and 4 bases from J; junction bases left unmatched: 6. The germline gives CDR1 MNHEY, CDR2 SVGAGI. CDR3 loop: CASRKGTGGTEAFF. CDR3 coding DNA: TGTGCCAGCCGAAAAGGGACAGGGGGCACTGAAGCTTTCTTT.

A few counts support this clonotype. V is TRBV20-1 and J is TRBJ1-4; D gene uncertain. Germline V gene sequence: CDR1 DFQATT, CDR2 SNEGSKA (reference sequence). The CDR3 has 14 amino acids. Trimming took off 3 bases at V and 8 bases at J, with 16 bases between the two ends. This CDR3 is CSARKPRLLEKLFF. The CDR3 nucleotides read TGCAGTGCTAGGAAACCCCGGTTGTTAGAAAAACTGTTTTTT.

In nucleotides, the CDR3 is TGTGCCAGCAGTTTAAAGGGTCAGGGGGACTATGGCTACACCTTC. Translated, it gives CASSLKGQGDYGYTF. The genes are TRBV27 and TRBJ1-2, with 7 nucleotides matching TRBD1. V gave up 2 bases and J gave up 3 bases; unmatched junction bases: 6. Per the germline V gene, CDR1 is MNHEY and CDR2 is SMNVEV (reference sequence). The CDR3 covers 15 residues.

The chain carries TRBV6-5 and TRBJ1-2; no firm D call. From germline, CDR1 is MNHEY and CDR2 SVGAGI. Trimming shortened V by 6 bases and J by 8 bases, and 22 bases separated the two germline ends. The CDR3 has 15 residues. For the CDR3, the DNA is TGTGCCAGCAGCCCGGGCCAGATGGGGAGTTGGGGCTACACCTTC. The encoded protein is CASSPGQMGSWGYTF.

The table lists this clonotype with a few counts. The chain carries TRBV6-1 and TRBJ2-4, with 7 bases identical to TRBD1. Near its end, the DNA agrees better with TRBJ2-7, so the J call may be wrong. CDR3 length: 14 amino acids. The germline gives CDR1 MNHNS, CDR2 SASEGT. CDR3 in amino acids: CASSETGDWAEQYF. In DNA form, the CDR3 reads TGTGCCAGCAGTGAAACAGGGGATTGGGCCGAGCAGTACTTC.

The chain links TRBV12-3 or TRBV12-4 to TRBJ2-5; perhaps TRBD2 as D (6 bases). V shed 4 bases and J shed 2 bases, with 11 bases lying between them. This CDR3 region has 14 residues. The CDR3 DNA follows: TGTGCCAGCAGTTACGCTAGCGTTCAAGAGACCCAGTACTTC. Amino acid sequence: CASSYASVQETQYF.

A word on this clonotype: One end of the junction varies from germline; a read error may be responsible. The chain has TRBV3-1 and TRBJ2-1; D is uncertain. From germline, CDR1 is LGHDT and CDR2 YNNKEL (reference sequence). This CDR3 has 14 amino acids. In DNA, the CDR3 is TGTGCCAGCAGCCGGGGTAGCTCCTGCAATGAGCAGTTCTTC. It translates to CASSRGSSCNEQFF.

This clonotype was picked up a small number of times. The V and J genes are TRBV7-9 and TRBJ2-5; D is possibly TRBD1 or TRBD2 (5 bases each). CDR3 length: 14 amino acids. Trimming shortened V by 3 bases and J by 3 bases, and 11 bases separated the two germline ends. Germline V CDR1 and CDR2: SEHNR, FQNEAQ (reference sequence). DNA of the CDR3: TGTGCCAGCAGCTTCCGGGACGTAAAAGAGACCCAGTACTTC. It yields the protein CASSFRDVKETQYF.

This clonotype was seen only a few times. V usage is TRBV2 and J usage is TRBJ2-5; 13 bases are shared with TRBD2. The J call is in doubt because the DNA end fits TRBJ2-7 better. The CDR3 totals 16 residues. The germline V gene has CDR1 SNHLY and CDR2 FYNNEI. In nucleotides, the CDR3 is TGTGCCAGCAGTGAGACGACTAGCGGGAGGACCTACGAGCAGTACTTC. Its protein is CASSETTSGRTYEQYF.

The V gene is TRBV6-2 or TRBV6-3, the J gene TRBJ2-6; 7 bases match TRBD1. CDR1 and CDR2 from the germline V gene are MNHEY and SVGEGT. The CDR3 totals 18 residues. Germline trimming cut 3 bases from V and 2 bases from J; bases unmatched to any gene: 10. CDR3 loop: CASSYSRTGTAGANVLTF. The DNA for the CDR3 is TGTGCCAGCAGTTATTCGCGGACAGGCACGGCTGGGGCCAACGTCCTGACTTTC.

The rearrangement uses TRBV20-1 and TRBJ2-5, with 7 bases aligning to TRBD1. V gave up 4 bases and J gave up 11 bases; unmatched junction bases: 10. Germline values: CDR1 DFQATT, CDR2 SNEGSKA (reference sequence). This CDR3 has 12 residues. The CDR3 nucleotides read TGCAGTGCTACAATCACAGGGGTTCAACAGTACTTC. Translated, it gives CSATITGVQQYF.

The chain is built from TRBV18 and TRBJ2-1, with TRBD2 identical over 8 bases. The length of the CDR3 is 13 residues. Trimming removed 6 bases from V and 10 bases from J; junction bases left unmatched: 8. Germline CDR1 and CDR2: KGHSH and LQKENI. As DNA, the CDR3 is TGTGCCAGCTCTACTAGCGGTGCCTACGAGCAGTTCTTC. Its translation is CASSTSGAYEQFF.

The chain recombines TRBV27 with TRBJ2-3, with D tentatively TRBD1 (7 bases). With 4 bases removed from V and 4 bases from J, the gap between germline ends came to 21 bases. This CDR3 region has 17 residues. Germline CDR1 MNHEY, CDR2 SMNVEV (reference sequence). CDR3 sequence (DNA): TGTGCCAGCAGTTCAACCTCGACAGGGAGGATTTCAGATACGCAGTATTTT. Translation: CASSSTSTGRISDTQYF.

The chain recombines TRBV6-6 with TRBJ2-1; either TRBD1 or TRBD2 may fit D (5 bases each). The DNA end favors TRBJ2-7, so the J call may be wrong. Germline CDR1 MNHNY, CDR2 SVGAGI (reference sequence). CDR3 length: 16 amino acids. The CDR3 bases are TGTGCCAGCAGTTACTCGGGACCCCCGAATTACAATGAGCAGTACTTC. As protein: CASSYSGPPNYNEQYF.

This clonotype was seen just once. This may be a read error: a much more frequent sequence differs by one nucleotide. The chain uses TRBV29-1 and TRBJ2-1, with 9 bases matching TRBD1. Judging by the DNA end, TRBJ2-7 fits better; the J call may be wrong. This CDR3 is built from 14 residues. Germline CDR1 SQVTM, CDR2 ANQGSEA. The CDR3: CSVERGQGHNEQYF. The DNA for the CDR3 is TGCAGCGTTGAACGGGGACAGGGCCACAATGAGCAGTACTTC.

This clonotype was found a few times. The rearrangement links TRBV13 to TRBJ1-2; D perhaps matches TRBD1 (6 bases). The CDR3 is 14 residues long. Deletions cut 0 bases from V and 5 bases from J, with 10 bases between. Germline loops: CDR1 PRHDT, CDR2 FYEKMQ (reference sequence). DNA of the CDR3: TGTGCCAGCAGCTTAGGCCCTCAGGGGTATGGCTACACCTTC. It yields the protein CASSLGPQGYGYTF.

This clonotype was observed at least ten times. The V call is TRBV6-1, the J call TRBJ2-7; 7 nucleotides line up with TRBD1. The V segment lost 8 bases and the J segment 1 base; nucleotides outside the gene matches: 5. CDR1 MNHNS and CDR2 SASEGT come from the germline V gene. This CDR3 has 13 amino acids. The CDR3 DNA is TGTGCCAGCTCGGACAGGTCGTCCTACGAGCAGTACTTC. It encodes CASSDRSSYEQYF.

V and J are TRBV4-1 and TRBJ2-2; the D gene is possibly TRBD2 (6 bases). CDR1 MGHRA and CDR2 YSYEKL come from the germline V gene. This CDR3 spans 15 amino acids. V was trimmed by 4 bases and J by 6 bases, leaving 15 bases between them. CDR3 bases: TGCGCCAGCAGCCCCTATGTGGGGGAGGCCGGGGAGCTGTTTTTT. Encoded protein: CASSPYVGEAGELFF.